Listed below are T cell receptor beta chains from one sample, sequenced in a study of CD4+ T cells in melanoma. Measured with immunoSEQ multiplex PCR; TCRdb has only the in-frame clones, and not every one. The sample shows 110,000 to 150,000 clones, 80% to 95% of them seen only once. Source of these receptors: a human donor with melanoma. CDR3s include the opening cysteine and the closing phenylalanine or tryptophan. D genes are given only for firm matches. A row's size may be missing; if present it is once, few, many or a size class.

>-|TRBJ2-3|-|TRBV6-4|14
TGTGCCAGCAGCTCAGGGCCGAGCACAGATACGCAGTATTTT
CASSSGPSTDTQYF
>few|TRBJ1-6|-|TRBV25-1|14
TGTGCCAGCAGCCCCACGGGCGGGGATTCACCCCTCCACTTT
CASSPTGGDSPLHF
>once|TRBJ2-2|TRBD1|TRBV2|16
TGTGCCAGCGGCAGACAGGGGACCAAGTTATCCGGGGAGCTGTTTTTT
CASGRQGTKLSGELFF
>-|TRBJ1-2|-|TRBV6-5|15
TGTGCCAGCAGTTACTCGATCAGGGTTAACTATGGCTACACCTTC
CASSYSIRVNYGYTF
>-|TRBJ1-3|-|TRBV9|15
TGTGCCAGCAGCGCTACGGGACAAAGTGGAAACACCATATATTTT
CASSATGQSGNTIYF
>-|TRBJ1-2|-|TRBV30|15
TGTGCCTGGAGTGTACTGTACAGAGCTAACTATGGCTACACCTTC
CAWSVLYRANYGYTF
>-|TRBJ2-1|-|TRBV27|18
TGTGCCAGCACCCTAAACGGGGGAAGTGGGATTCCCGACAATGAGCAGTTCTTC
CASTLNGGSGIPDNEQFF
>-|TRBJ1-2|TRBD1|TRBV30|15
TGTGCCTGGAGTGTATCTGTCCGACAGGGTGGTGGCTACACCTTC
CAWSVSVRQGGGYTF
>few|TRBJ1-2|TRBD1|TRBV6-6|14
TGTGCCAGCAGTTACGCGGGGACAGGCGGCGTCGAAACCTTC
CASSYAGTGGVETF
>-|TRBJ2-7|-|TRBV7-3|14
TGTGCCAGCAGCCAAACAGGGAGCGGGGATGAGCAGTACTTC
CASSQTGSGDEQYF
>once|TRBJ2-3|TRBD1|TRBV6-1|14
TGTGCCAGCAGTGGCCAAAGGGGGCCAGATACGCAGTATTTT
CASSGQRGPDTQYF
>once|TRBJ2-7|TRBD2|TRBV10-2|18
TGCGCCAGCTCGTATCGAATGAATAGCGGGGCCGGCTCCTACGAGCAGTACTTC
CASSYRMNSGAGSYEQYF
>-|TRBJ1-6|-|TRBV15|15
TGTGCCACCAGCAGAGAAGCGGCAGGGAATTCACCCCTCCACTTT
CATSREAAGNSPLHF
>once|TRBJ1-1|-|TRBV7-9|14
TGTGCCAGCAGCTTAAGGCTATTGGACACTGAAGCTTTCTTT
CASSLRLLDTEAFF
>-|TRBJ1-4|-|TRBV6-1|18
TGTGCCAGCAGTGAAAAGATTACTCAACTTGCAACTAATGAAAAACTGTTTTTT
CASSEKITQLATNEKLFF
>-|TRBJ1-5|TRBD1|TRBV19|15
TGTGCCAGCCTCTGGACAGGGGGAACTGGTCAGCCCCAGCATTTT
CASLWTGGTGQPQHF